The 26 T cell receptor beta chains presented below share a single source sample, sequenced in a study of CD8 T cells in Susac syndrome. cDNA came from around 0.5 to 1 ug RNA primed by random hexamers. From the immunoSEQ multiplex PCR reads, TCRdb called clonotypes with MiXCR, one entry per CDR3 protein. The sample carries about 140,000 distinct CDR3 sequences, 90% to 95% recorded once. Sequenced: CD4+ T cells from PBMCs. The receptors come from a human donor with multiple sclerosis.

CDR3 loop: CASSLDRKAFF. DNA of the CDR3: TGTGCCAGCAGTCTCGACCGGAAAGCTTTCTTT. J is TRBJ1-1 and V is TRBV12-3 or TRBV12-4; no reliable D call. CDR3 length: 11 amino acids. The V gene lost 5 bases and the J gene lost 9 bases, with 10 bases spanning the gap.

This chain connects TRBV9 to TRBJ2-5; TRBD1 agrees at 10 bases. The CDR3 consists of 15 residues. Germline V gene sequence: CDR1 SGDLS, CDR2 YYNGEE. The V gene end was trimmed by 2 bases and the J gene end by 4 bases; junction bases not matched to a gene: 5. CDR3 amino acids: CASSVSGTGAETQYF. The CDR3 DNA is TGTGCCAGCAGCGTCTCCGGGACAGGGGCAGAGACCCAGTACTTC.

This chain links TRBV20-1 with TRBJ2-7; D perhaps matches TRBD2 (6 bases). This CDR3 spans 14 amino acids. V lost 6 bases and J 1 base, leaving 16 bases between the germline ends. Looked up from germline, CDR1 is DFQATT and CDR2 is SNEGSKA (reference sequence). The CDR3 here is CSAAPAGSSYEQYF. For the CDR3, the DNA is TGCAGTGCAGCCCCTGCGGGGAGTTCCTACGAGCAGTACTTC.

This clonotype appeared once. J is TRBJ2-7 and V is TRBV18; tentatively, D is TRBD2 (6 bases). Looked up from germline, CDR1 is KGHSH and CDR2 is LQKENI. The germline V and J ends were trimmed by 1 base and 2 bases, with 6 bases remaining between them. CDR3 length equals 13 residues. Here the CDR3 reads CASSPLAAYEQYF. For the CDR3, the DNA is TGTGCCAGCTCACCACTAGCGGCCTACGAGCAGTACTTC.

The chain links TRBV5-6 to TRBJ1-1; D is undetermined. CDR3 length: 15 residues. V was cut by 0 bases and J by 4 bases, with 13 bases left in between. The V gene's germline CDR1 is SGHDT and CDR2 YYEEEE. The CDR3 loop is CASSLVGRGGTEAFF. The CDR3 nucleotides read TGTGCCAGCAGCTTGGTTGGGAGAGGAGGCACTGAAGCTTTCTTT.

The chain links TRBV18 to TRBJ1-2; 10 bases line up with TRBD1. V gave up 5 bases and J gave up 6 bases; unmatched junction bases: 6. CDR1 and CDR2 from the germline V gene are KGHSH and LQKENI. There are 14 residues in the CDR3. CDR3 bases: TGTGCCAGCTCATCCACCGGGACAGGGGATGGCTACACCTTC. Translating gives CASSSTGTGDGYTF.

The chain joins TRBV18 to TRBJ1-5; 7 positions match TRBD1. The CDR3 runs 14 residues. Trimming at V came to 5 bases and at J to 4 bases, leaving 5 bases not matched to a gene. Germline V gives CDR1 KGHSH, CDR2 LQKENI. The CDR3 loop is CASSTGDWNQPQHF. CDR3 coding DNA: TGTGCCAGCTCAACAGGGGACTGGAATCAGCCCCAGCATTTT.

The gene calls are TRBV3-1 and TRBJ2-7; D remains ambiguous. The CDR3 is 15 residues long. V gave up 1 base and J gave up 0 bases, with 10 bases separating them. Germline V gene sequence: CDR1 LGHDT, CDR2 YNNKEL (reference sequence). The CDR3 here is CASSQAGLRSYEQYF. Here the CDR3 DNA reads TGTGCCAGCAGCCAAGCGGGCCTTCGCTCCTACGAGCAGTACTTC.

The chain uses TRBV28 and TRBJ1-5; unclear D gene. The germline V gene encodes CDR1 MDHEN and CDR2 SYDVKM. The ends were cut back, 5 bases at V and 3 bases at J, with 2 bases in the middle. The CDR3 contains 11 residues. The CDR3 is CASSNNQPQHF. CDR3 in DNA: TGTGCCAGCAGTAACAATCAGCCCCAGCATTTT. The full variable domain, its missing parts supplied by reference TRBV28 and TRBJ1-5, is DVKVTQSSRYLVKRTGEKVFLECVQDMDHENMFWYRQDPGLGLRLIYFSYDVKMKEKGDIPEGYSVSREKKERFSLILESASTNQTSMYLCASSNNQPQHFGDGTRLSIL.

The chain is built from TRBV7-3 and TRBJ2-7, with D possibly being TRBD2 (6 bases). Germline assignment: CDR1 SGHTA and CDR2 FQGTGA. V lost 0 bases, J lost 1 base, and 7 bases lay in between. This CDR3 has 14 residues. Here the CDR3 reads CASSLTAGSYEQYF. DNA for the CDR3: TGTGCCAGCAGCTTAACGGCGGGATCCTACGAGCAGTACTTC.

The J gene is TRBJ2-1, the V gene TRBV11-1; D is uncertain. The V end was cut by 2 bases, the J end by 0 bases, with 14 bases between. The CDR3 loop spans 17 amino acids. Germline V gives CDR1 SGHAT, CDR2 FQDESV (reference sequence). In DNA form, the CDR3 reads TGTGCCAGCAGCTTATTAAAGTTGTCTAGCTCCTACAATGAGCAGTTCTTC. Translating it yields CASSLLKLSSSYNEQFF. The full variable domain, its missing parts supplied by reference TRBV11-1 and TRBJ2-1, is EAEVAQSPRYKITEKSQAVAFWCDPISGHATLYWYRQILGQGPELLVQFQDESVVDDSQLPKDRFSAERLKGVDSTLKIQPAELGDSAMYLCASSLLKLSSSYNEQFFGPGTRLTVL.

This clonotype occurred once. The CDR3 sequence: CASSPGQGYTEAFF. The DNA of the CDR3 is TGTGCCAGTAGTCCCGGACAGGGGTACACTGAAGCTTTCTTT. The chain is built from TRBV19 and TRBJ1-1; 9 bases line up with TRBD1. V trimming: 5 bases; J trimming: 3 bases; junction bases outside the gene matches: 4. CDR1 and CDR2 from the germline V gene are LNHDA and SQIVND (reference sequence). The CDR3 has 14 amino acids.

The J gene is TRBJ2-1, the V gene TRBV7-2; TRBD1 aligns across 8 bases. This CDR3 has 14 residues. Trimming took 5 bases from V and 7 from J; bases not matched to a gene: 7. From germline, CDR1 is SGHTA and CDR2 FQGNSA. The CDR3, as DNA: TGTGCCAGCAGCCCAGGGGGCGCCCCGAATGAGCAGTTCTTC. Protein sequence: CASSPGGAPNEQFF.

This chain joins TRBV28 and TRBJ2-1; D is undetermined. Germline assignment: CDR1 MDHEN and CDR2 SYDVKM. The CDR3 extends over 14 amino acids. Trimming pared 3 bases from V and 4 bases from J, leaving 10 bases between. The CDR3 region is CASSFRIGYNEQFF. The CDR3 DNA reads TGTGCCAGCAGTTTTAGGATCGGGTACAATGAGCAGTTCTTC.

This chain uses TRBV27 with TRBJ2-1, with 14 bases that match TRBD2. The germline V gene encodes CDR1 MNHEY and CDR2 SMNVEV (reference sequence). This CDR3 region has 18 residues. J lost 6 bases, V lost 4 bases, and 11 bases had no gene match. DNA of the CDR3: TGTGCCAGCAGTTCCACAACGGGACTAGCGGGAGTCCGCAATGAGCAGTTCTTC. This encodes CASSSTTGLAGVRNEQFF.

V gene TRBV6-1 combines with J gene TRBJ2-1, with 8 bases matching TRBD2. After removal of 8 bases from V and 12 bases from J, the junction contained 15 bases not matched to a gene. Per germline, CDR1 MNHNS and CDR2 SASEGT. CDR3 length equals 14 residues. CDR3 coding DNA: TGTGCCAGCGGGCAAGGGACTAGTTTCTCCGCGCAGTTCTTC. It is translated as CASGQGTSFSAQFF.

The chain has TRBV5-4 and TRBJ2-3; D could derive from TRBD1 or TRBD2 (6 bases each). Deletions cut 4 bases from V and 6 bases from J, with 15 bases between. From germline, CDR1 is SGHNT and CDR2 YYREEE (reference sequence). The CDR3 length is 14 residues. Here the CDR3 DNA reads TGTGCCAGCAGCCCCCAGACGGGGGCGGATACGCAGTATTTT. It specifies CASSPQTGADTQYF.

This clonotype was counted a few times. This CDR3 is CSVDFTGSSYNEQFF. The CDR3 DNA reads TGCAGCGTTGATTTTACTGGGAGCTCCTACAATGAGCAGTTCTTC. The chain carries TRBV29-1 and TRBJ2-1; maybe TRBD2 (5 bases). The V gene lost 3 bases and the J gene lost 0 bases, with 12 bases spanning the gap. There are 15 residues in the CDR3. Germline V lookup: CDR1 SQVTM, CDR2 ANQGSEA.

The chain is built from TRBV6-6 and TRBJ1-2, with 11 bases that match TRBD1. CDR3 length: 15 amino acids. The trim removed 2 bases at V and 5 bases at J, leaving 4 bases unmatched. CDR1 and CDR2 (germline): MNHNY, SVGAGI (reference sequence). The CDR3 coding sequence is TGTGCCAGCAGTTACGGTGGGACAGGGGGGTATGGCTACACCTTC. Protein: CASSYGGTGGYGYTF.

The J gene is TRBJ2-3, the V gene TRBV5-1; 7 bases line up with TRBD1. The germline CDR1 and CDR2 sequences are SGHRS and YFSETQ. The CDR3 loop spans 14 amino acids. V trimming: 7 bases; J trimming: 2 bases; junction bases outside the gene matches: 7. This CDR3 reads CASGRDSTTDTQYF. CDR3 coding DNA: TGCGCCAGCGGCCGGGACAGCACCACAGATACGCAGTATTTT. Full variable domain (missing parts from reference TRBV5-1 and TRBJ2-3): KAGVTQTPRYLIKTRGQQVTLSCSPISGHRSVSWYQQTPGQGLQFLFEYFSETQRNKGNFPGRFSGRQFSNSRSEMNVSTLELGDSALYLCASGRDSTTDTQYFGPGTRLTVL.

The CDR3 nucleotides read TGTGCCAGCAGCGTATCCGGAGCGAACACCGGGGAGCTGTTTTTT. Amino acids: CASSVSGANTGELFF. The genes are TRBV9 and TRBJ2-2; D not resolved. The CDR3 length is 15 residues. Trimming removed 1 base at V and 0 bases at J, with 7 bases between. CDR1 SGDLS and CDR2 YYNGEE come from the germline V gene.

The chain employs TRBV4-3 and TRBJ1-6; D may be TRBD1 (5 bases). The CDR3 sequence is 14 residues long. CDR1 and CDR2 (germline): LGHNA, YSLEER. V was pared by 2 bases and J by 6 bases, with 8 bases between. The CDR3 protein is CASSQKRGNSPLHF. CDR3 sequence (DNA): TGCGCCAGCAGCCAAAAGAGGGGTAATTCACCCCTCCACTTT.

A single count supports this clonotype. The CDR3 sequence is CASSLGFRGETQYF. The DNA for the CDR3 is TGTGCCAGCAGTTTGGGCTTCCGCGGAGAGACCCAGTACTTC. V gene TRBV27 combines with J gene TRBJ2-5; no clear D gene. The CDR3 runs to 14 residues. Germline CDR1 and CDR2: MNHEY and SMNVEV (reference sequence). Trimming shortened V by 3 bases and J by 4 bases, and 12 bases separated the two germline ends.

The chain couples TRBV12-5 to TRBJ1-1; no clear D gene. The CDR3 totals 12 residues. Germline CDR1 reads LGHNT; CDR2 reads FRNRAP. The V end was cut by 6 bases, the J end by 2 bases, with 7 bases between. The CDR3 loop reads CASGRENTEAFF. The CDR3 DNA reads TGTGCTAGTGGGAGGGAAAACACTGAAGCTTTCTTT.

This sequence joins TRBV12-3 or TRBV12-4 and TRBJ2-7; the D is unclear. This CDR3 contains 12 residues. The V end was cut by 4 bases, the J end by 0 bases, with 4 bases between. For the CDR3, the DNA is TGTGCCAGCAGTTCCTACTCCTACGAGCAGTACTTC. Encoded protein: CASSSYSYEQYF.

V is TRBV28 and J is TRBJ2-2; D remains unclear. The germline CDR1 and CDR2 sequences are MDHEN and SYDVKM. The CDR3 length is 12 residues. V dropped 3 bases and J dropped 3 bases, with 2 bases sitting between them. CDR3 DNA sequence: TGTGCCAGCAGTTTGGACACCGGGGAGCTGTTTTTT. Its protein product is CASSLDTGELFF.